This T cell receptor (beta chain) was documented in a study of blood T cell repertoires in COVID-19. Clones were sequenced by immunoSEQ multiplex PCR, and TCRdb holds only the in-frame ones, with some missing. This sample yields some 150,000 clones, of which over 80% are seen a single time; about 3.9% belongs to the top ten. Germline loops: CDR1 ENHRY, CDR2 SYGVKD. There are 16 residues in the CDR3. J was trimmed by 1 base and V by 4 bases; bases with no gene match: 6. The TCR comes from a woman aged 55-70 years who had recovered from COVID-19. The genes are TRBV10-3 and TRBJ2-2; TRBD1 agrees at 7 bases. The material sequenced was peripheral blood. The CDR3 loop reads CAISVRQGQNTGELFF. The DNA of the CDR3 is TGTGCCATCAGTGTAAGACAGGGACAGAACACCGGGGAGCTGTTTTTT.